This TCR beta chain was documented in a study of control samples from healthy donors and cancer patients (dated by TCRdb to the early 2020s). The library came from the immunoSEQ multiplex PCR assay. The immuneACCESS repertoire file appears here via TCRdb, limited to in-frame rearrangements. These files lack a portion of the clones; in checked studies, under half of the deficit traces to unresolved V genes, and the cause of the others is not known. For this sample the table gives about 120,000 clones, of which approximately 88% were detected only once. The ten largest account for 30% to 50% of the sample. Notes on this clone: Its antigen is currently not known. No clone much larger than this one lies a single base away; base qualities are absent.

The CDR3 has 14 amino acids, counting the end cysteine and phenylalanine. Of the read, only the CDR3 DNA is kept; its 42 bases are in frame from base 1. The CDR1 and CDR2 encoded by the germline V gene (reference sequence) are SGHNT and YYREEE. Germline trimming amounts to 2 bases on V and 5 bases on J, with 5 as the count of junction bases outside the gene matches. The sequencing input was blood. This TCR derives from a man aged 50 to 60 in good health. The chain is encoded by TRBV5-4 joined to TRBJ2-5; 8 central bases correspond to TRBD2. At the DNA level, the sequence is TGTGCCAGCAGCTTCCCGGGGGGGCATGAGACCCAGTACTTC. Its product reads: CASSFPGGHETQYF. The CDR3 plus the reference TRBV5-4 and TRBJ2-5 genes for the other parts give the full variable domain: ETGVTQSPTHLIKTRGQQVTLRCSSQSGHNTVSWYQQALGQGPQFIFQYYREEENGRGNFPPRFSGLQFPNYSSELNVNALELDDSALYLCASSFPGGHETQYFGPGTRLLVL.